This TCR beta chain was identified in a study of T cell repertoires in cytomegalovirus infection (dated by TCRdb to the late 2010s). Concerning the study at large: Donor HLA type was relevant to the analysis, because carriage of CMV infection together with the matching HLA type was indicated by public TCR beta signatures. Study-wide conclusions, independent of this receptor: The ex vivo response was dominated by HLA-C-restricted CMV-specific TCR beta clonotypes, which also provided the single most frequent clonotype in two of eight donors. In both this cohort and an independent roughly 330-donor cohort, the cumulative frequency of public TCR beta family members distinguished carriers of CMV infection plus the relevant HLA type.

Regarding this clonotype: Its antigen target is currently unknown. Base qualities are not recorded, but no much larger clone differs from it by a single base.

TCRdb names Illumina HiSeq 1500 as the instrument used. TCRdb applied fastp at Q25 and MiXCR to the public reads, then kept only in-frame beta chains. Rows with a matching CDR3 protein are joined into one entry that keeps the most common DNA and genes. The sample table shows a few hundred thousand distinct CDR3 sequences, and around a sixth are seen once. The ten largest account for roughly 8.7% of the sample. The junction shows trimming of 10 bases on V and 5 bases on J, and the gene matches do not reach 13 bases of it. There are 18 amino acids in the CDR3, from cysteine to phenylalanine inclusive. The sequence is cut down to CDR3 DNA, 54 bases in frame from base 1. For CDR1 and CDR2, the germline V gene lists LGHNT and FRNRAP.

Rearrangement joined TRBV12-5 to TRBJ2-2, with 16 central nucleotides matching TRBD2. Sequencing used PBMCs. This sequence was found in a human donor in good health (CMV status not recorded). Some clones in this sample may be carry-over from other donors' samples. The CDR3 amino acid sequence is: CATANPGTSGGGTGELFF. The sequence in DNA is TGTGCTACTGCGAACCCCGGGACTAGCGGGGGGGGAACCGGGGAGCTGTTTTTT.